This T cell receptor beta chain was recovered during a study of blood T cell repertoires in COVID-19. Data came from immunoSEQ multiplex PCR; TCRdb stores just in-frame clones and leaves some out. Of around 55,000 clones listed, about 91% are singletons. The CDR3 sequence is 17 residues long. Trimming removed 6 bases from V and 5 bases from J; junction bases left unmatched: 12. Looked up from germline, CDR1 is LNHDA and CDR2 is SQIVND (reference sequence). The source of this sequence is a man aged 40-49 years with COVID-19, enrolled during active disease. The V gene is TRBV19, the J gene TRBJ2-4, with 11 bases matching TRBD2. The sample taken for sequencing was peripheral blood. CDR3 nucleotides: TGTGCCAGTAGATACATAGGAGGGACTAGCGGCCAAAACATTCAGTACTTC. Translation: CASRYIGGTSGQNIQYF. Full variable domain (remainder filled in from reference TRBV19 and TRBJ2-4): DGGITQSPKYLFRKEGQNVTLSCEQNLNHDAMYWYRQDPGQGLRLIYYSQIVNDFQKGDIAEGYSVSREKKESFPLTVTSAQKNPTAFYLCASRYIGGTSGQNIQYFGAGTRLSVL.